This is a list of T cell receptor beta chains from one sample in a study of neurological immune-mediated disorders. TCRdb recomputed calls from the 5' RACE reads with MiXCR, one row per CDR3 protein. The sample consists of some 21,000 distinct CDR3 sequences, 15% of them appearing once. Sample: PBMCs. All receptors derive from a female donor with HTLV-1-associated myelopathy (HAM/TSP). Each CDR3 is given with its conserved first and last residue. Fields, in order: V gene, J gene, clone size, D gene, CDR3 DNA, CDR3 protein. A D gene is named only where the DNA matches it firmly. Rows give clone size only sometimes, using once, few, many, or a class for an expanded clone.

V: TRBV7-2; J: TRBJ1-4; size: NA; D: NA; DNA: TGTGCCAGCAGCTCAGCTTTAGGTACTAATGAAAAACTGTTTTTT; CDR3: CASSSALGTNEKLFF
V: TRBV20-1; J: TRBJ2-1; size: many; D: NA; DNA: TGCAGTGCTATCGCCGGGGGCCGGTTCCTTTCTGAGCAGTTCTTC; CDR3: CSAIAGGRFLSEQFF
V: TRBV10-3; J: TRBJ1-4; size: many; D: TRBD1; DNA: TGTGCCATCAGAGGGGGCGCGGGTGAAAAACTGTTTTTT; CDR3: CAIRGGAGEKLFF
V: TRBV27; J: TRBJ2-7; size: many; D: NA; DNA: TGTGCCAGCCGCCTGGTCGGGGAAAGGCCGCATGCCTACGAGCAGTACTTC; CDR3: CASRLVGERPHAYEQYF
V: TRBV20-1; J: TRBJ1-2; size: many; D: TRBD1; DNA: TGCAGTGCTGGGGGGGTGACAGGGGACCTCTACACCTTC; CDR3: CSAGGVTGDLYTF
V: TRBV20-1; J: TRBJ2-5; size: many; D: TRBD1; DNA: TGCAGTGCTATCCCCGGGACAGGGATAGAAGAGACCCAGTACTTC; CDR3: CSAIPGTGIEETQYF
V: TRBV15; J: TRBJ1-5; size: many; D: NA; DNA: TGTGCCACCAGTCGGCGGGATGCTGGGCCCCAGCATTTT; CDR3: CATSRRDAGPQHF
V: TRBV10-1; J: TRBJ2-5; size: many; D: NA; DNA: TGCGCCAGCAGTGAGTTCGGGGGAGAGACCCAGTACTTC; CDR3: CASSEFGGETQYF
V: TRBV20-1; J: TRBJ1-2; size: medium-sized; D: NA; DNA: TGCAGTGCTTGGACAGAAAGCTATGGCTACACCTTC; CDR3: CSAWTESYGYTF
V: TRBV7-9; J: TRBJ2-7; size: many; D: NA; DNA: TGTGCCAGCAGCTTAGAATCTAGGGCCTACGAGCAGTACTTC; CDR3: CASSLESRAYEQYF
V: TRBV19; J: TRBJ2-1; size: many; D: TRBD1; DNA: TGTGCCAGTAGTACCATTGACAGGGGCAATGAGCAGTTCTTC; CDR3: CASSTIDRGNEQFF
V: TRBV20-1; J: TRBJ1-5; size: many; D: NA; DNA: TGCAGTGCTAGCCAGTCAGCTAATCAGCCCCAGCATTTT; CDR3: CSASQSANQPQHF
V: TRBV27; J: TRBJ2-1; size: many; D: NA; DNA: TGTGCCAGCAGTTTATCGGGGAACAATGAGCAGTTCTTC; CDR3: CASSLSGNNEQFF
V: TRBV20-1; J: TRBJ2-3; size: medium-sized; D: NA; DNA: TGCAGTGCTTCTACCAGGCCCCTTTTGGCAGATACGCAGTATTTT; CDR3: CSASTRPLLADTQYF
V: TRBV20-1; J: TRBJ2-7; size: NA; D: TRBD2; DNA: TGCAGTGCTACCCGGCGGGGGGGGATCTACGAGCAGTACTTC; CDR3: CSATRRGGIYEQYF
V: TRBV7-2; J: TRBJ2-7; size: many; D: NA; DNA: TGTGCCAGCAGCTTCCTTGGGGGATACGAGCAGTACTTC; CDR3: CASSFLGGYEQYF
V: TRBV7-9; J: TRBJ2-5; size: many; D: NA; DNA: TGTGCCAGCAGTTACAGGGTTGAGACCCAGTACTTC; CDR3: CASSYRVETQYF
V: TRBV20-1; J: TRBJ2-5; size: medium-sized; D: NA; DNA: TGCAGTGCTTCAGGACAAGACCCAGAGACCCAGTACTTC; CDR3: CSASGQDPETQYF
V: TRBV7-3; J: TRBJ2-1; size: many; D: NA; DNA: TGTGCCAGCAGCCCAAGTAGGGGAGATGAGCAGTTCTTC; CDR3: CASSPSRGDEQFF
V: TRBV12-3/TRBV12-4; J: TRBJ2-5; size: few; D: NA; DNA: TGTGCCAGCAGTTTTAGAGGGGTGGGGGAGACCCAGTACTTC; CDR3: CASSFRGVGETQYF
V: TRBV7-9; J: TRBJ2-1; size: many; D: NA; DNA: TGTGCCAGCAGCACCGACGGATACAATGAGCAGTTCTTC; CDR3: CASSTDGYNEQFF
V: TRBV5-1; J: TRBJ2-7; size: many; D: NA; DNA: TGCGCCAGCAGCTTGGGGAACGAGGTGAGCGAGCAGTACTTC; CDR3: CASSLGNEVSEQYF
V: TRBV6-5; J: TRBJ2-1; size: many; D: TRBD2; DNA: TGTGCGGTAGGGACTAGCGGGAGGTACAATGAGCAGTTCTTC; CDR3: CAVGTSGRYNEQFF
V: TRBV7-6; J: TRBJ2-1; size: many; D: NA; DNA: TGTGCCAGCAGCTTAGCTGAGAATGAGCAGTTCTTC; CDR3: CASSLAENEQFF
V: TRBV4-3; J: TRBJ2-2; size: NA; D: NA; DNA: TGCGCCAGCAGCCGTACAGGGACCGGGGAGCTGTTTTTT; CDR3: CASSRTGTGELFF
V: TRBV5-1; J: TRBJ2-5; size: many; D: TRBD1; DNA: TGCGCCAGCAGCCCTGGGACAGGGAGAGAGACCCAGTACTTC; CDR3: CASSPGTGRETQYF
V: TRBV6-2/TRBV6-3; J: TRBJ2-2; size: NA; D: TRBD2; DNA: TGTGCCAGCAGTTACGTCGGGGGGGTCGGGGAGCTGTTTTTT; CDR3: CASSYVGGVGELFF
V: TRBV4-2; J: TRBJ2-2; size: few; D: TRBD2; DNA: TGTGCCAGCAGCGAGGGACTAGCGGAGACCGGGGAGCTGTTTTTT; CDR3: CASSEGLAETGELFF
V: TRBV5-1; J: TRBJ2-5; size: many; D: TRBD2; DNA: TGCGCCAGCAGCTCCCGGGGGGGCAAAGAGACCCAGTACTTC; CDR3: CASSSRGGKETQYF
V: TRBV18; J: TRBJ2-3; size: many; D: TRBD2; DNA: TGTGCCAGCTCACCAACACTAGCGGGGGGCACAGATACGCAGTATTTT; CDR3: CASSPTLAGGTDTQYF
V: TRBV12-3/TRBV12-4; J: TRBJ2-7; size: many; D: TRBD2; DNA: TGTGCCAGCAGTTTATCCAGGACTAGCGGGCACGAGCAGTACTTC; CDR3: CASSLSRTSGHEQYF
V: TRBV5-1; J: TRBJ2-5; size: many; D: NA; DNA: TGCGCCAGCAGCTTGGCGGGGTTAGCGACGCAAGAGACCCAGTACTTC; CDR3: CASSLAGLATQETQYF
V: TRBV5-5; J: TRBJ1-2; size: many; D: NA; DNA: TGTGCCAGCAGCTTGGCCAAGGGGAGAGGCTACACCTTC; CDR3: CASSLAKGRGYTF
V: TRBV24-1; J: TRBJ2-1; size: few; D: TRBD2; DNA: TGTGCCACCAGTGGCTTACTAGCGGGGGAGCAGTTCTTC; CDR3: CATSGLLAGEQFF
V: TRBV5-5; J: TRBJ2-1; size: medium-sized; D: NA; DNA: TGTGCCAGCAGCTCAGCTTACCTGGACTCCAGGGTCGGGCAACACAATGAGCAGTTCTTC; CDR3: CASSSAYLDSRVGQHNEQFF
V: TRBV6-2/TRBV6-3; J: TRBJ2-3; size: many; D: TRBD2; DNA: TGTGCCAGCAACCCCCTTACGACTAGCGGGGAAAGTACGCAGTATTTT; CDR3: CASNPLTTSGESTQYF
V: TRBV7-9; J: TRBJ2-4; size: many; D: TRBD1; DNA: TGTGCCAGCAGCGCCCCGACAGGGCTAGCCAAAAACATTCAGTACTTC; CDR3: CASSAPTGLAKNIQYF
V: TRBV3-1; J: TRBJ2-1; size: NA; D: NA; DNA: TGTGCCAGAAGCTCACGCTCGGGCGGGGAAACCTACAATGAGCAGTTCTTC; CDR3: CARSSRSGGETYNEQFF
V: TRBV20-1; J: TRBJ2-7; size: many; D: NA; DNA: TGCAGTGCTACCCTAGCCGGGACAAGGAAATCCTACGAGCAGTACTTC; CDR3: CSATLAGTRKSYEQYF
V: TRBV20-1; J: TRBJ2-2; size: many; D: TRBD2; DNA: TGCAGTGCTAGAGATCTGACTAGCGGGGATACCGGGGAGCTGTTTTTT; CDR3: CSARDLTSGDTGELFF
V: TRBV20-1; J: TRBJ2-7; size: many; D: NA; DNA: TGCAGTGCTAAAAATGCCGGAAGGGTGGACGGTGGCGAGCAGTACTTC; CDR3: CSAKNAGRVDGGEQYF
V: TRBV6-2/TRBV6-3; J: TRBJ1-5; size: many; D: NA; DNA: TGTGCCAGCAGTTATGGTGGGGCAATTCAGCCCCAGCATTTT; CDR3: CASSYGGAIQPQHF
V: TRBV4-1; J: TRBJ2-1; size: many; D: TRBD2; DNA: TGCGCCAGCAGCCTCGGACTAGCGTTTTCAGCTGAGCAGTTCTTC; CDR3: CASSLGLAFSAEQFF
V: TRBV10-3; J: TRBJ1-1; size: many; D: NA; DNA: TGTGCCATCAGTGAGGGAGTGAACACTGAAGCTTTCTTT; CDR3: CAISEGVNTEAFF
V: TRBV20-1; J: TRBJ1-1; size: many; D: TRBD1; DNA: TGCAGTGCTAGAGCTCCGACAGGGTCGGGGAGTGCTTTCTTT; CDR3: CSARAPTGSGSAFF